These T cell receptor beta chains were read from a single sample in a study of blood T cells in healthy people across ages. TCRdb redid the calling of the 5' RACE reads with MiXCR, one entry per CDR3 protein. The table lists over 500,000 distinct CDR3 sequences, about 28% of them singletons. This sample also belongs to another study, concerning T cells of mothers and their children.

The sequenced sample was blood. The receptors shown here come from a boy younger than 10 in good health. CDR3s include the opening cysteine and the closing phenylalanine or tryptophan. The D gene is left open where the match is weak. Size values are once, few and many counts, or a class for expanded clones, and some rows have none.

CDR3	DNA	J	size	D	V
CASSLVEAVETQYF	TGTGCCAGCAGCTTAGTCGAAGCGGTAGAGACCCAGTACTTC	TRBJ2-5	once	-	TRBV7-9
CASSRPRRDPLAKNIQYF	TGTGCCAGCAGCCGTCCTAGGCGGGACCCACTAGCCAAAAACATTCAGTACTTC	TRBJ2-4	few	-	TRBV7-9
CASSLDGGFTYEQYF	TGTGCCAGCAGCTTAGATGGGGGTTTCACCTACGAGCAGTACTTC	TRBJ2-7	-	-	TRBV7-2
CASSQGLALSKNIQYF	TGTGCCAGCAGCCAAGGACTAGCGTTGAGCAAAAACATTCAGTACTTC	TRBJ2-4	-	TRBD2	TRBV14
CAISDMSFGGQGAYEQYF	TGTGCCATCAGTGATATGTCGTTTGGGGGACAGGGGGCTTACGAGCAGTACTTC	TRBJ2-7	-	TRBD1	TRBV10-3
CASSLTQRGSYEQYF	TGTGCCAGCAGCTTGACCCAAAGAGGCTCCTACGAGCAGTACTTC	TRBJ2-7	-	-	TRBV5-5
CASSVGGQITRDSPLHF	TGTGCCAGCAGCGTAGGTGGACAGATAACCCGGGATTCACCCCTCCACTTT	TRBJ1-6	few	-	TRBV9
CASSPTLSTDTQYF	TGTGCCAGCAGCCCGACTCTTAGCACAGATACGCAGTATTTT	TRBJ2-3	-	-	TRBV7-2
CASSQGAYSYNEQFF	TGCGCCAGCAGCCAAGGCGCCTACTCCTACAATGAGCAGTTCTTC	TRBJ2-1	-	-	TRBV4-1
CSVWRGRTDTQYF	TGCAGCGTCTGGAGGGGACGCACAGATACGCAGTATTTT	TRBJ2-3	-	-	TRBV29-1
CASSARGTNEQFF	TGTGCCAGCAGCGCCAGGGGGACGAATGAGCAGTTCTTC	TRBJ2-1	-	TRBD1	TRBV9
CSATQQGNQPQHF	TGCAGTGCTACACAGCAGGGGAATCAGCCCCAGCATTTT	TRBJ1-5	-	-	TRBV20-1
CSVLPGGNTGELFF	TGCAGCGTTTTGCCAGGGGGCAACACCGGGGAGCTGTTTTTT	TRBJ2-2	-	TRBD1	TRBV29-1
CASSLYGWWGMNTEAFF	TGTGCCAGCAGTTTATATGGGTGGTGGGGTATGAACACTGAAGCTTTCTTT	TRBJ1-1	few	-	TRBV27
CASSLEAETQYF	TGTGCCAGCAGCTTAGAGGCGGAGACCCAGTACTTC	TRBJ2-5	many	-	TRBV5-1
CACPRRTGSGKTGAFF	TGTGCCTGCCCGAGAAGGACAGGGTCGGGGAAGACAGGAGCTTTCTTT	TRBJ1-1	-	TRBD1	TRBV30
CASSPDGMGGYEQYF	TGTGCCAGTAGTCCCGATGGTATGGGTGGCTACGAGCAGTACTTC	TRBJ2-7	once	-	TRBV19
CASRITGGVEQYF	TGTGCCAGCAGAATTACGGGGGGCGTCGAGCAGTACTTC	TRBJ2-7	-	-	TRBV28
CASSQGRLRNEKLFF	TGCGCCAGCAGCCAAGGAAGACTCAGGAATGAAAAACTGTTTTTT	TRBJ1-4	-	-	TRBV4-1
CASSYGTGGSPLHF	TGTGCCAGCAGTTACGGGACAGGGGGTTCACCCCTCCACTTT	TRBJ1-6	many	TRBD1	TRBV6-2/TRBV6-3
CANAQGNDQPQHF	TGTGCCAACGCACAGGGAAACGATCAGCCCCAGCATTTT	TRBJ1-5	-	-	TRBV6-1
CSALSEQGALETQYF	TGCAGTGCCCTGTCGGAACAGGGGGCTTTAGAGACCCAGTACTTC	TRBJ2-5	few	TRBD1	TRBV20-1